Listed here are 13 T cell receptor beta chains from one sample, sequenced in a study of blood T cell repertoires in COVID-19. Clones were read by immunoSEQ multiplex PCR, and TCRdb kept only the in-frame ones, dropping some. In the table there are more than 200,000 clones, around 82% of which are singletons. Material: peripheral blood. Receptors originate from a woman of 80 years or more with active or convalescent COVID-19.

The V and J genes are TRBV5-1 and TRBJ1-4, with 11 bases aligning to TRBD1. The length of the CDR3 is 15 residues. CDR1 and CDR2 (germline): SGHRS, YFSETQ. V shed 3 bases, J shed 5 bases, and the junction held 3 bases outside the gene matches. This CDR3 is CASSWTGGMNEKLFF. The CDR3 coding sequence is TGCGCCAGCAGCTGGACAGGGGGCATGAATGAAAAACTGTTTTTT.

This clone was counted only a few times. This chain uses TRBV15 with TRBJ1-5; D might be TRBD1 (5 bases). V lost 5 bases, J lost 2 bases, and 7 bases lay in between. Germline CDR1 reads LNHNV; CDR2 reads YYDKDF (reference sequence). The CDR3 runs 13 residues. CDR3 sequence (DNA): TGTGCCACCAGCGACAGACGCAATCAGCCCCAGCATTTT. Protein sequence: CATSDRRNQPQHF.

The chain carries TRBV7-8 and TRBJ1-5; 7 bases line up with TRBD1. Germline V gene sequence: CDR1 SGHVS, CDR2 FQNEAQ. V was clipped by 1 base and J by 1 base; unmatched bases: 13. The CDR3 loop spans 19 amino acids. The CDR3 protein is CASSLVTGQSITSNQPQHF. DNA of the CDR3: TGTGCCAGCAGCTTAGTTACGGGACAGAGTATAACGAGCAATCAGCCCCAGCATTTT. Supplemented by reference TRBV7-8 and TRBJ1-5, the full variable domain reads GAGVSQSPRYKVAKRGQDVALRCDPISGHVSLFWYQQALGQGPEFLTYFQNEAQLDKSGLPSDRFFAERPEGSVSTLKIQRTQQEDSAVYLCASSLVTGQSITSNQPQHFGDGTRLSIL.

V usage is TRBV6-5 and J usage is TRBJ2-7; D unclear. The CDR3 runs 14 residues. The germline V gene encodes CDR1 MNHEY and CDR2 SVGAGI. Trimming stripped 0 bases from V and 3 bases from J, with 9 bases between. For the CDR3, the DNA is TGTGCCAGCAGTTACTCATCCGCAGACTACGAGCAGTACTTC. Translating it yields CASSYSSADYEQYF.

In the case of this clone: The germline gene is not matched at one end of the junction; a read error may be the cause. The chain links TRBV2 to TRBJ2-3, with D perhaps TRBD1 (6 bases). CDR3 length: 14 amino acids. CDR1 is SNHLY and CDR2 is FYNNEI in the germline V gene. Here the CDR3 reads CASSGEQGTNTQYF. CDR3 nucleotide sequence: TGTGCCAGCAGCGGGGAACAGGGCACAAATACGCAGTATTTT.

This chain connects TRBV5-1 to TRBJ2-7; D remains ambiguous. Germline V gene lookup returns CDR1 SGHRS and CDR2 YFSETQ. V was shortened by 0 bases and J by 0 bases, with 10 bases between the two germline ends. This CDR3 region has 15 residues. For the CDR3, the DNA is TGCGCCAGCAGCTTGGCCCCAGGATTCTCCTACGAGCAGTACTTC. Residues: CASSLAPGFSYEQYF.

The chain carries TRBV3-1 (or the pseudogene TRBV3-2) and TRBJ1-1, with D possibly TRBD1 on 6 matching bases. V lost 4 bases to trimming and J lost 4 bases, with 10 bases between them. Germline CDR1 LGHDT, CDR2 YNNKEL (reference sequence). CDR3 size: 13 residues. The CDR3 DNA is TGTGCCAGCAGCCTGGGGGCGCCCACTGAAGCTTTCTTT. Protein product: CASSLGAPTEAFF.

The table lists this clone with a few counts. This chain links TRBV18 with TRBJ1-1; the D gene is possibly TRBD1 (6 bases). The germline gives CDR1 KGHSH, CDR2 LQKENI. Deletions cut 4 bases from V and 2 bases from J, with 11 bases between. CDR3 length equals 14 residues. The CDR3 DNA sequence: TGTGCCAGCTCACTCGACAGGAAAAACACTGAAGCTTTCTTT. Translation gives CASSLDRKNTEAFF.

The chain couples TRBV15 to TRBJ2-3, with TRBD1 matching over 8 bases. Germline values: CDR1 LNHNV, CDR2 YYDKDF (reference sequence). V lost 5 bases, J lost 4 bases, and 8 bases stayed unmatched. This CDR3 region has 15 residues. The CDR3 DNA sequence: TGTGCCACCAGCGGAAGACAGGGGATCTCAGATACGCAGTATTTT. Its protein is CATSGRQGISDTQYF.

The CDR3 region is CASSIQGTSGPGNTIYF. In nucleotides, the CDR3 is TGTGCCAGTAGTATCCAAGGGACTTCTGGTCCCGGAAACACCATATATTTT. This chain connects TRBV19 to TRBJ1-3, with D possibly TRBD1 on 5 matching bases. This CDR3 contains 17 residues. V lost 3 bases to trimming and J lost 4 bases, with 19 bases between them. The germline V gene encodes CDR1 LNHDA and CDR2 SQIVND (reference sequence).

V and J are TRBV10-3 and TRBJ2-1; TRBD2 aligns across 12 bases. The germline CDR1 and CDR2 sequences are ENHRY and SYGVKD. This CDR3 has 16 residues. V was pared by 4 bases and J by 7 bases, with 8 bases of the junction left unmatched. Here the CDR3 reads CAISGRTSGNVNEQFF. The CDR3 coding sequence is TGTGCCATCAGTGGAAGGACTAGCGGGAATGTGAATGAGCAGTTCTTC.

This sequence joins TRBV6-5 and TRBJ1-1, with a tentative D call TRBD1 (5 bases). Trimming stripped 5 bases from V and 0 bases from J, with 10 bases between. This CDR3 region has 14 residues. Per the germline V gene, CDR1 is MNHEY and CDR2 is SVGAGI. CDR3 in amino acids: CASSPTGVNTEAFF. The CDR3 coding sequence is TGTGCCAGCAGTCCCACGGGGGTGAACACTGAAGCTTTCTTT.

The V gene is TRBV7-8, the J gene TRBJ2-6; 8 bases match TRBD1. This CDR3 contains 17 residues. The germline CDR1 and CDR2 sequences are SGHVS and FQNEAQ. The trim removed 4 bases at V and 0 bases at J, leaving 5 bases unmatched. CDR3 region: CASSSDRVGSGANVLTF. CDR3 DNA sequence: TGTGCCAGCAGCTCGGACAGGGTGGGCTCTGGGGCCAACGTCCTGACTTTC.